The 6 T cell receptor beta chains reported below all come from one sample, sequenced in a study of cytomegalovirus exposure and HLA in healthy donors. Primers for the PCR totalled 60 Vbeta and 13 Jbeta. The data were produced by immunoSEQ multiplex PCR, yet TCRdb's version contains in-frame clones alone and is incomplete. The top ten hold 1% of the sample, which has 170,000 or so clones, about four fifths seen once. Sequences were obtained from PBMCs. The receptors shown here come from a woman aged 50 to 60 in good health and CMV-seropositive.

The chain joins TRBV28 to TRBJ1-4; D call uncertain. CDR3 length: 17 residues. Trimming took off 6 bases at V and 11 bases at J, with 28 bases between the two ends. Germline CDR1 MDHEN, CDR2 SYDVKM. The CDR3 region is CASSQVNSWAGYGKLFF. The CDR3 DNA reads TGTGCCAGCAGCCAAGTTAACTCCTGGGCCGGTTATGGGAAACTGTTTTTT.

The chain joins TRBV9 to TRBJ2-1; TRBD1 matches at 8 bases. The V and J ends lost 0 bases and 10 bases, in that order; junction bases with no gene match: 9. The CDR3 covers 15 residues. Germline CDR1 SGDLS, CDR2 YYNGEE. DNA for the CDR3: TGTGCCAGCAGCGTAGCCTGGACAGGGAGTACGGAGCAGTTCTTC. This gives the protein CASSVAWTGSTEQFF. The complete variable domain, with remaining parts taken from reference TRBV9 and TRBJ2-1, reads DSGVTQTPKHLITATGQRVTLRCSPRSGDLSVYWYQQSLDQGLQFLIQYYNGEERAKGNILERFSAQQFPDLHSELNLSSLELGDSALYFCASSVAWTGSTEQFFGPGTRLTVL.

This rearrangement joins TRBV9 to TRBJ2-1; no clear D gene. CDR1 and CDR2 (germline): SGDLS, YYNGEE. The CDR3 consists of 15 residues. Trimming cost V 4 bases and J 7 bases, with 18 bases left between them. The CDR3 region is CASSPTSLVGNEQFF. In DNA, the CDR3 is TGTGCCAGCAGCCCTACATCCCTGGTCGGGAATGAGCAGTTCTTC. The full variable domain, completed using reference TRBV9 and TRBJ2-1, is DSGVTQTPKHLITATGQRVTLRCSPRSGDLSVYWYQQSLDQGLQFLIQYYNGEERAKGNILERFSAQQFPDLHSELNLSSLELGDSALYFCASSPTSLVGNEQFFGPGTRLTVL.

This chain links TRBV7-2 with TRBJ2-1; 7 positions match TRBD1. CDR3 length equals 11 residues. V was pared by 5 bases and J by 9 bases, with 1 base of the junction left unmatched. Germline V gene sequence: CDR1 SGHTA, CDR2 FQGNSA. This CDR3 reads CASSRTGEQFF. As DNA, the CDR3 is TGTGCCAGCAGCCGGACAGGTGAGCAGTTCTTC.

The rearrangement joins TRBV7-2 to TRBJ1-4, with 8 bases identical to TRBD1. The CDR3 is 14 amino acids. Trimming cost V 4 bases and J 5 bases; bases outside gene matches: 3. Germline loops: CDR1 SGHTA, CDR2 FQGNSA. The DNA of the CDR3 is TGTGCCAGCAGCTATACAGGGGGGAATGAAAAACTGTTTTTT. Amino acids: CASSYTGGNEKLFF.

The rearrangement joins TRBV19 to TRBJ1-6; a weak D match, TRBD1 (5 bases). V was clipped by 10 bases and J by 10 bases, with 23 bases between them. Germline-derived CDR1 and CDR2 are LNHDA and SQIVND (reference sequence). This CDR3 has 15 residues. This CDR3 reads CATSPRQGLGSPLHF. CDR3 sequence (DNA): TGTGCCACCTCACCACGGCAGGGACTTGGGTCACCCCTCCACTTT.